These 3 T cell receptor beta chains were all obtained from the same sample, sequenced in a study of long-term antiretroviral therapy in people with HIV. Investigators performed immunoSEQ version v3.0 at survey level. Profiled with immunoSEQ multiplex PCR; TCRdb holds only in-frame clones, not every one. The sample lists approximately 12,000 clones, about 89% seen once, with approximately 20% in the top ten. The specimen comprised unsorted PBMCs, sampled 0.2 years before starting antiretroviral therapy. The receptors derive from a woman between 40 and 50 years old with HIV.

The J gene is TRBJ2-5, the V gene TRBV6-5; 9 bases align to TRBD2. Germline lookup yields CDR1 MNHEY and CDR2 SVGAGI. Trimming at V came to 4 bases and at J to 1 base, leaving 1 base not matched to a gene. CDR3 length: 14 amino acids. The CDR3 loop is CASSSRGGQETQYF. The CDR3 DNA is TGTGCCAGCAGTTCGCGGGGGGGCCAAGAGACCCAGTACTTC.

This clone was detected once. The chain carries TRBV5-6 and TRBJ2-7, with 10 bases aligning to TRBD1. Unmatched junction bases numbered 2, after V lost 2 bases and J lost 3 bases. The CDR3 is made up of 14 amino acids. The germline gives CDR1 SGHDT, CDR2 YYEEEE. The CDR3 sequence: CASSFRTGGYEQYF. In nucleotides, the CDR3 is TGTGCCAGCAGCTTCCGGACAGGGGGCTACGAGCAGTACTTC.

The chain links TRBV30 to TRBJ2-7, with D unresolved. This CDR3 has 13 residues. V dropped 0 bases and J dropped 3 bases, with 9 bases sitting between them. Germline V CDR1 and CDR2: GTSNPN, SVGIG (reference sequence). The CDR3 spells CAWSVVLNYEQYF. In nucleotides, the CDR3 is TGTGCCTGGAGTGTAGTCCTAAACTACGAGCAGTACTTC.